Listed below are T cell receptor beta chains from one sample, sequenced in a study of T cells in Graves' hyperthyroidism and ophthalmopathy. TCRdb re-derived calls from the multiplex PCR reads in MiXCR, one entry per CDR3 protein. The data hold fewer than 400,000 distinct CDR3 sequences, with 20% to 25% observed a single time. Specimen: blood. All receptors derive from a man aged 45 to 65 with Graves' hyperthyroidism. CDR3s include the opening cysteine and the closing phenylalanine or tryptophan. D genes are given only for firm matches. Some rows have no size entry. The others give once, few or many, or a class for an expanded clone.

j_gene,v_gene,d_gene,abundance,CDR3aa,CDR3nt
TRBJ1-1,TRBV6-5,NA,many,CASSYLGAEAFF,TGTGCCAGCAGTTACTTGGGGGCTGAAGCTTTCTTT
TRBJ2-1,TRBV6-1,TRBD2,NA,CATLGGEVSYNEQFF,TGTGCCACCCTGGGAGGGGAGGTCTCCTACAATGAGCAGTTCTTC
TRBJ2-2,TRBV25-1,NA,NA,CASSGFPPPGTGTGELFF,TGTGCCAGCAGTGGTTTCCCCCCCCCGGGAACGGGTACCGGGGAGCTGTTTTTT
TRBJ2-5,TRBV7-3,TRBD2,many,CASSLLPSSGDPRQETQYF,TGTGCCAGCAGCTTACTGCCGTCTAGCGGGGACCCCCGCCAAGAGACCCAGTACTTC
TRBJ2-3,TRBV4-1,NA,many,CASSQASHANPHTDTQYF,TGCGCCAGCAGCCAAGCAAGTCATGCAAACCCCCACACAGATACGCAGTATTTT
TRBJ1-2,TRBV28,NA,NA,CASSTSYGYTF,TGTGCCAGCAGTACTTCCTATGGCTACACCTTC
TRBJ1-2,TRBV20-1,NA,few,CSASNRDTGYTF,TGCAGTGCTAGCAACAGGGATACTGGCTACACCTTC
TRBJ2-1,TRBV5-4,TRBD2,many,CASSPGTSGRQHNEQFF,TGTGCCAGCAGCCCTGGGACTAGCGGGAGACAACACAATGAGCAGTTCTTC
TRBJ2-3,TRBV27,NA,medium-sized,CASSRRLVTDTQYF,TGTGCCAGCAGTAGGAGGCTAGTCACAGATACGCAGTATTTT
TRBJ2-7,TRBV7-9,TRBD2,NA,CASSFPTSGSSHEQYF,TGTGCCAGCAGCTTCCCGACTAGCGGGAGTTCCCACGAGCAGTACTTC
TRBJ1-6,TRBV25-1,NA,NA,CASSEFRDYNSPLHF,TGTGCCAGCAGTGAATTCCGGGACTATAATTCACCCCTCCACTTT
TRBJ2-5,TRBV5-6,NA,NA,CASSLEIGGHEYF,TGTGCCAGCAGCTTGGAGATAGGGGGGCACGAGTACTTC
TRBJ2-7,TRBV28,TRBD1,many,CASTLGTGGLEQYF,TGTGCCAGCACCTTAGGAACAGGGGGCCTCGAGCAGTACTTC
TRBJ1-1,TRBV9,TRBD1,NA,CASSVEGRGPGTEAFF,TGTGCCAGCAGCGTAGAGGGCAGGGGGCCGGGAACTGAAGCTTTCTTT
TRBJ2-3,TRBV2,NA,many,CASSEANTQYF,TGTGCCAGCAGTGAGGCAAATACGCAGTATTTT
TRBJ2-3,TRBV18,TRBD2,few,CASSTTSGKADTQYF,TGTGCCAGCTCAACGACTAGCGGGAAAGCGGATACGCAGTATTTT
TRBJ1-5,TRBV28,TRBD1,many,CASSDRAHQPQHF,TGTGCCAGCAGTGACAGGGCCCATCAGCCCCAGCATTTT
TRBJ2-3,TRBV5-1,NA,NA,CASSLGLYADTQYF,TGCGCCAGCAGCTTGGGTCTCTATGCAGATACGCAGTATTTT
TRBJ2-3,TRBV19,TRBD2,NA,CASTHHLAGDADTQYF,TGTGCCAGTACCCATCATCTGGCGGGAGACGCAGATACGCAGTATTTT
TRBJ2-7,TRBV7-9,NA,NA,CASSPPTPYEQYF,TGTGCCAGCAGTCCCCCCACCCCCTACGAGCAGTACTTC
TRBJ1-1,TRBV29-1,NA,NA,CSVVFTEAFF,TGCAGCGTTGTTTTCACTGAAGCTTTCTTT
TRBJ2-1,TRBV27,NA,NA,CASSPDRLMYNEQFF,TGTGCCAGCAGTCCCGACAGATTAATGTACAATGAGCAGTTCTTC
TRBJ2-1,TRBV6-1,NA,many,CASSYPGGYNEQFF,TGTGCCAGCAGTTACCCTGGGGGATACAATGAGCAGTTCTTC
TRBJ2-5,TRBV20-1,NA,many,CSASFQLVETQYF,TGCAGTGCTAGCTTCCAGTTGGTGGAGACCCAGTACTTC
TRBJ2-1,TRBV20-1,TRBD2,many,CSASSGGTYNEQFF,TGCAGTGCTAGTTCGGGAGGGACATACAATGAGCAGTTCTTC
TRBJ2-7,TRBV7-2,TRBD1,NA,CASSGGTGGYEQYF,TGTGCCAGCAGTGGTGGGACAGGGGGCTACGAGCAGTACTTC
TRBJ2-5,TRBV3-1,NA,few,CATAYQETQYF,TGTGCCACCGCGTACCAAGAGACCCAGTACTTC
TRBJ1-1,TRBV5-5,NA,few,CASSLGPQVDTEAFF,TGTGCCAGCAGCTTGGGCCCCCAGGTTGACACTGAAGCTTTCTTT
TRBJ1-1,TRBV18,TRBD1,NA,CASSPGQGMGNTEAFF,TGTGCCAGCTCACCAGGACAGGGGATGGGGAACACTGAAGCTTTCTTT
TRBJ2-3,TRBV12-5,NA,NA,CASGLVQTRTDTQYF,TGTGCTAGTGGTTTGGTACAGACCCGCACAGATACGCAGTATTTT
TRBJ1-2,TRBV6-1,TRBD1,few,CASDSPGQGGGYTF,TGTGCCAGCGACTCACCGGGACAGGGCGGCGGCTACACCTTC
TRBJ2-5,TRBV3-1,TRBD1,few,CASSSTGGLVGETQYF,TGTGCCAGCAGCTCTACAGGGGGTCTCGTAGGAGAGACCCAGTACTTC
TRBJ2-7,TRBV11-3,NA,many,CASSLSGFTYEQYF,TGTGCCAGCAGCTTGAGCGGGTTTACCTACGAGCAGTACTTC
TRBJ2-1,TRBV11-2,TRBD2,few,CASSMQIAGGYNEQSF,TGTGCCAGCAGCATGCAAATAGCGGGGGGCTACAATGAGCAGTCCTTC
TRBJ1-1,TRBV2,TRBD1,many,CASTGQGNTEAFF,TGTGCCAGCACCGGACAGGGAAACACTGAAGCTTTCTTT
TRBJ2-1,TRBV7-9,NA,NA,CASLTGTQNYNEQFF,TGTGCCAGCTTGACCGGGACACAGAACTACAATGAGCAGTTCTTC
TRBJ2-2,TRBV7-3,TRBD2,NA,CASTSGSSNGELFF,TGTGCCAGCACCAGCGGGAGTAGTAACGGGGAGCTGTTTTTT
TRBJ2-5,TRBV24-1,TRBD1,many,CATSGGQVSAETQYF,TGTGCCACCAGTGGAGGACAGGTCTCCGCCGAGACCCAGTACTTC
TRBJ2-1,TRBV18,NA,NA,CASTRDPDSSYNEQFF,TGTGCCAGCACCCGGGACCCAGACAGCTCCTACAATGAGCAGTTCTTC
TRBJ2-1,TRBV11-3,TRBD2,NA,CASSLLTSGYNEQFF,TGTGCCAGCAGTTTACTGACTAGCGGCTACAATGAGCAGTTCTTC
TRBJ2-5,TRBV7-3,NA,NA,CASSLRLRETQYF,TGTGCCAGCAGCTTAAGACTACGAGAGACCCAGTACTTC
TRBJ1-1,TRBV20-1,NA,NA,CSALSPTWAFF,TGCAGTGCTCTTTCCCCGACTTGGGCTTTCTTT
TRBJ2-5,TRBV12-3/TRBV12-4,TRBD2,many,CASSYGGRPQETQYF,TGTGCCAGCAGTTATGGCGGGAGACCACAAGAGACCCAGTACTTC
TRBJ2-7,TRBV27,TRBD1,NA,CASRQGASEQYF,TGTGCCAGCAGACAGGGGGCATCCGAGCAGTACTTC
TRBJ1-2,TRBV6-1,TRBD1,few,CASSSDRAGGYTF,TGTGCCAGCAGTTCGGACAGGGCGGGTGGCTACACCTTC
TRBJ2-1,TRBV14,NA,NA,CASSQTGTSNEQFF,TGTGCCAGCAGCCAAACCGGGACGTCTAATGAGCAGTTCTTC
TRBJ2-2,TRBV27,NA,many,CASSLSVGPRELFF,TGTGCCAGCAGTTTATCGGTGGGCCCCAGGGAGCTGTTTTTT
TRBJ2-3,TRBV18,NA,many,CASSPNSPPDTQYF,TGTGCCAGCTCACCAAATAGCCCGCCAGATACGCAGTATTTT
TRBJ1-6,TRBV5-1,NA,few,CASSPVGPTAYNSPLHF,TGCGCCAGCAGTCCCGTGGGACCCACGGCTTATAATTCACCCCTCCACTTT
TRBJ2-1,TRBV20-1,TRBD1,NA,CSAPASGTGLFF,TGCAGTGCTCCCGCTTCCGGGACAGGGTTGTTCTTC
TRBJ2-3,TRBV12-3/TRBV12-4,NA,few,CASSPKWGGDDTQYF,TGTGCCAGCAGCCCCAAGTGGGGTGGGGACGATACGCAGTATTTT
TRBJ2-1,TRBV12-3/TRBV12-4,TRBD2,few,CASRGGVSGRREQFF,TGTGCCAGCAGAGGAGGGGTTAGCGGGAGAAGGGAGCAGTTCTTC
TRBJ2-3,TRBV9,TRBD2,NA,CASSVGVGLAAEDTQYF,TGTGCCAGCAGCGTAGGGGTGGGACTAGCGGCCGAGGATACGCAGTATTTT